These T cell receptor beta chains were read from a single sample in a study of T cell repertoires in cytomegalovirus infection. One entry per CDR3 protein results from TCRdb running MiXCR on the reads. The sample holds around 530,000 distinct CDR3 sequences, about 15% seen once. Sequencing was done on a sample of CD8+ T cells from PBMCs. Source of these receptors: a human donor in good health (CMV status not recorded). Some clones in this sample may be carry-over from other donors' samples. The CDR3 runs from the conserved cysteine through the conserved F or W. D genes are given only for firm matches. For some rows the clone size is stated as once, few or many, or as a class when expanded; others skip it.

d_gene,abundance,v_gene,j_gene,CDR3aa,CDR3nt
NA,NA,TRBV7-8,TRBJ1-4,CASSGGLRESEKLFF,TGTGCCAGCAGCGGGGGACTGCGCGAGAGTGAAAAACTGTTTTTT
TRBD1,few,TRBV9,TRBJ1-6,CASTLQGAGSPLHF,TGTGCCAGCACCCTACAGGGGGCAGGGTCACCCCTCCACTTT
NA,many,TRBV7-8,TRBJ1-5,CASSLGPSLHHSNQPQHF,TGTGCCAGCAGTCTAGGCCCCTCTTTACATCATAGCAATCAGCCCCAGCATTTT
NA,many,TRBV9,TRBJ1-2,CASSSNKLRDYGYTF,TGTGCCAGCAGCTCCAATAAGTTAAGAGACTATGGCTACACCTTC
NA,NA,TRBV24-1,TRBJ2-3,CATSDLGQGIYTDTQYF,TGTGCCACCAGTGATTTGGGGCAGGGGATCTACACAGATACGCAGTATTTT
NA,NA,TRBV13,TRBJ1-2,CASISTDVPANYGYTF,TGTGCCAGCATCTCAACGGACGTCCCGGCTAACTATGGCTACACCTTC
NA,NA,TRBV15,TRBJ1-5,CATSGRQGNQPQHF,TGTGCCACCTCCGGAAGGCAGGGGAATCAGCCCCAGCATTTT
NA,few,TRBV6-6,TRBJ1-5,CASSYGQPNQPQHF,TGTGCCAGCAGTTACGGTCAGCCCAATCAGCCCCAGCATTTT
NA,many,TRBV7-9,TRBJ2-7,CASSSQGGPNPYEQYF,TGTGCCAGCAGCTCCCAGGGGGGCCCGAATCCCTACGAGCAGTACTTC
NA,few,TRBV27,TRBJ1-2,CASSPNGGVTYGYTF,TGTGCCAGCAGTCCGAACGGTGGGGTGACCTATGGCTACACCTTC
TRBD1,few,TRBV20-1,TRBJ2-6,CSAREGTASIGANVLTF,TGCAGTGCTAGAGAGGGGACAGCCTCGATAGGGGCCAACGTCCTGACTTTC
NA,many,TRBV27,TRBJ2-7,CASSWGHLYEQYF,TGTGCCAGCAGTTGGGGACATCTCTACGAGCAGTACTTC
NA,many,TRBV4-1,TRBJ1-3,CASSQQHGNTIYF,TGCGCCAGCAGCCAACAGCATGGAAACACCATATATTTT
NA,NA,TRBV28,TRBJ1-1,CASSLDGVGTEAFF,TGTGCCAGCAGTTTAGATGGGGTCGGGACTGAAGCTTTCTTT
NA,NA,TRBV30,TRBJ2-7,CAWSVMSYEQYF,TGTGCCTGGAGTGTAATGAGTTACGAGCAGTACTTC
TRBD1,NA,TRBV5-5,TRBJ1-2,CASSRTGSHGYTF,TGTGCCAGCAGCCGGACAGGGTCCCATGGCTACACCTTC
NA,many,TRBV12-3/TRBV12-4,TRBJ1-4,CASSPGQIDEKLFF,TGTGCCAGCAGTCCAGGACAGATCGATGAAAAACTGTTTTTT
NA,few,TRBV29-1,TRBJ2-1,CSVSGLEFF,TGCAGCGTCTCGGGGCTCGAGTTCTTC
TRBD1,many,TRBV7-8,TRBJ2-3,CASSLAAGGITDTQYF,TGTGCCAGCAGCTTAGCGGCAGGGGGAATCACAGATACGCAGTATTTT
TRBD1,many,TRBV7-8,TRBJ2-7,CASSNRDRSSYEQYF,TGTGCCAGCAGCAACCGGGACAGGAGCTCCTACGAGCAGTACTTC
NA,NA,TRBV27,TRBJ2-3,CASSLSGVRDTQYF,TGTGCCAGCAGTTTGTCGGGGGTCAGAGATACGCAGTATTTT
TRBD2,few,TRBV29-1,TRBJ2-1,CSVEDRGGYNEQFF,TGCAGCGTTGAAGATCGCGGGGGCTACAATGAGCAGTTCTTC
NA,few,TRBV23-1,TRBJ1-1,CASSQSREVRGTEAFF,TGCGCCAGCAGTCAATCGAGGGAGGTGCGGGGCACTGAAGCTTTCTTT
TRBD1,many,TRBV6-5,TRBJ1-1,CASTRRQGGNTEAFF,TGTGCCAGCACTCGTAGACAGGGGGGGAACACTGAAGCTTTCTTT
NA,few,TRBV27,TRBJ2-1,CASNGGTSYNEQFF,TGTGCCAGCAATGGGGGGACTTCGTACAATGAGCAGTTCTTC
TRBD2,many,TRBV7-9,TRBJ2-5,CASSLTEREGNLYQETQYF,TGTGCCAGCAGCTTGACCGAGCGGGAGGGGAACTTGTACCAAGAGACCCAGTACTTC
TRBD2,NA,TRBV9,TRBJ2-2,CASSVVLAGGTNTGELFF,TGTGCCAGCAGCGTAGTACTAGCGGGGGGGACGAACACCGGGGAGCTGTTTTTT
NA,many,TRBV12-3/TRBV12-4,TRBJ1-1,CASSSGTVQGLGTEAFF,TGTGCCAGCAGTTCCGGAACCGTACAGGGCTTGGGCACTGAAGCTTTCTTT
NA,many,TRBV6-1,TRBJ2-7,CASSEEDHRPYEQYF,TGTGCCAGCAGTGAAGAGGACCACCGGCCCTACGAGCAGTACTTC
TRBD2,many,TRBV12-3/TRBV12-4,TRBJ2-1,CASSFSGRGNEQFF,TGTGCCAGCAGTTTTAGCGGGAGGGGAAATGAGCAGTTCTTC
NA,NA,TRBV18,TRBJ1-3,CASSMQGILGNTIYF,TGTGCCAGCTCAATGCAGGGGATCCTTGGAAACACCATATATTTT
NA,NA,TRBV12-3/TRBV12-4,TRBJ1-1,CASSPAGDRAYSVTEAFF,TGTGCCAGCAGTCCAGCGGGGGATAGGGCGTATTCGGTCACTGAAGCTTTCTTT
NA,many,TRBV7-2,TRBJ2-1,CASAGSSSYNEQFF,TGTGCCAGCGCGGGATCGAGCTCCTACAATGAGCAGTTCTTC
NA,many,TRBV7-3,TRBJ1-6,CASRSPLGSAYNSPLHF,TGTGCCAGCAGGTCGCCCCTCGGGAGTGCCTATAATTCACCCCTCCACTTT
NA,NA,TRBV15,TRBJ2-5,CATSLPRTALQETQYF,TGTGCCACCAGTCTACCGAGGACAGCACTCCAAGAGACCCAGTACTTC
TRBD2,NA,TRBV29-1,TRBJ2-2,CSVARTSGMNTGELFF,TGCAGCGTCGCCAGGACTAGCGGAATGAACACCGGGGAGCTGTTTTTT
NA,many,TRBV12-3/TRBV12-4,TRBJ1-4,CASRRSGATNEKLFF,TGTGCCAGCAGGAGGAGCGGGGCAACTAATGAAAAACTGTTTTTT
TRBD1,few,TRBV27,TRBJ1-5,CASRRQGVSNQPQHF,TGTGCCAGCAGACGACAGGGGGTTAGCAATCAGCCCCAGCATTTT
TRBD1,many,TRBV28,TRBJ2-7,CASSLTGGVIEQYF,TGTGCCAGCAGTTTAACAGGGGGCGTAATCGAGCAGTACTTC